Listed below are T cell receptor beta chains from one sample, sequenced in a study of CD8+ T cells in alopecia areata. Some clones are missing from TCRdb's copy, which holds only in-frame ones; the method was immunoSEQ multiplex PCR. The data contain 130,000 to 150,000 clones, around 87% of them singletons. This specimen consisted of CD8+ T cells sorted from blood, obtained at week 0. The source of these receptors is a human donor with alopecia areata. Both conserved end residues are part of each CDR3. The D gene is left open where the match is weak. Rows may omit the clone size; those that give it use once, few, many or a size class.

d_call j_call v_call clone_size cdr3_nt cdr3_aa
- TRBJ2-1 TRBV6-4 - TGTGCCAGCAGTGACCGGGACAAAGATGAGCAGTTCTTC CASSDRDKDEQFF
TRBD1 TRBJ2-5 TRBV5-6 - TGTGCCAGCAGCCCGGGACAGCTACAAGAGACCCAGTACTTC CASSPGQLQETQYF
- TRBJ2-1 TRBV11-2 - TGTGCCAGCAGCCCATCCTCACACGAGCAGTTCTTC CASSPSSHEQFF
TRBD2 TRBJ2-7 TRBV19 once TGTGCCAGTAGCGGACTAGCGGGAATTTCCCACGAGCAGTACTTC CASSGLAGISHEQYF
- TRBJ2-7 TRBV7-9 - TGTGCCAGCAGCGTTATGGTATACGAGCAGTACTTC CASSVMVYEQYF
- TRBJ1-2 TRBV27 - TGTGCCAGCAGTTTATCGTGGGCAGCTTTGGCCTTGTATGGCTACACCTTC CASSLSWAALALYGYTF
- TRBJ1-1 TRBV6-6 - TGTGCCAGCAGTTCCAAGGCTGAAGCTTTCTTT CASSSKAEAFF
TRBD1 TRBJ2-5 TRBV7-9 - TGTGCCAGCAGCCCTAAAGGACAGGGGACAGAGACCCAGTACTTC CASSPKGQGTETQYF
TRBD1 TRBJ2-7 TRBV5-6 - TGTGCCAGCAGCGCCGGGACAGGGGGCTCCTACGAGCAGTACTTC CASSAGTGGSYEQYF
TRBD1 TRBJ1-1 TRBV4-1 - TGCGCCAGCAGCCAAGACAGGGGGCAAGGGACTGAAGCTTTCTTT CASSQDRGQGTEAFF
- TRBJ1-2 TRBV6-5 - TGTGCCAGCAGTTACGGAAACTATGGCTACACCTTC CASSYGNYGYTF
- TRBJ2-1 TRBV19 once TGTGCCAGTAGTGAGGACTACAATGAGCAGTTCTTC CASSEDYNEQFF
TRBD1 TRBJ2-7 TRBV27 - TGTGCCAGCAGTCCCTTTGGACAGGGGGCCACCTACGAGCAGTACTTC CASSPFGQGATYEQYF
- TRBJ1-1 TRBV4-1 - TGCGCCAGCAGCTGGGGGGCCCAGGGGAACACTGAAGCTTTCTTT CASSWGAQGNTEAFF
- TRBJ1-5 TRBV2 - TGTGCCAGCAGCCGTAGGGGGTATAGCAATCAGCCCCAGCATTTT CASSRRGYSNQPQHF
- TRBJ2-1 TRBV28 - TGTGCCAGCAGCCGAGGCCTAGACCAGCTTCATGAGCAGTTCTTC CASSRGLDQLHEQFF
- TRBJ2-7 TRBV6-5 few TGTGCCAGCAGTTACCGCAACTCCTACGAGCAGTACTTC CASSYRNSYEQYF
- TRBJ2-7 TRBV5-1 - TGCGCCAGCAAGTTGGCCAGGGCGAGCCACGAGCAGTACTTC CASKLARASHEQYF
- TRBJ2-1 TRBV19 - TGTGCCAGTAGGGACGGGGGATACAATGAGCAGTTCTTC CASRDGGYNEQFF
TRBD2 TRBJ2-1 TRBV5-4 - TGTGCCAGCAGCTTGAGTAGCGGGGCTCACAATGAGCAGTTCTTC CASSLSSGAHNEQFF
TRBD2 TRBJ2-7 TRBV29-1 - TGCAGCGTTCGGGGGGGGCCGAGTTACGAGCAGTACTTC CSVRGGPSYEQYF
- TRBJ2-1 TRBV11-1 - TGTGCCAGCAGCTTAAAGTACAATGAGCAGTTCTTC CASSLKYNEQFF
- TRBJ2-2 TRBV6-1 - TGTGCCAGCACCGCACCCAGGGGCAGCACCGGGGAGCTGTTTTTT CASTAPRGSTGELFF
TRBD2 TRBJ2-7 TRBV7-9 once TGTGCCAGCAGCCCAGGGACTAGCGGGAAGGGCGGCTTCTACGAGCAGTACTTC CASSPGTSGKGGFYEQYF
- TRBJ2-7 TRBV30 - TGTGCCTGGAGTGTACTTGCTAGGGACGAGCAGTACTTC CAWSVLARDEQYF
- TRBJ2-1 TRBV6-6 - TGTGCCAGCAGCCCTCTCGGGCTGGCTGACAATGAGCAGTTCTTC CASSPLGLADNEQFF
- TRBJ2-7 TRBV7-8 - TGTGCCAGCAGCTCGGACTCTGACTCCTACGAGCAGTACTTC CASSSDSDSYEQYF
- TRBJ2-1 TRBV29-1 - TGCAGCGTTGAATTCCGATACAATGAGCAGTTCTTC CSVEFRYNEQFF
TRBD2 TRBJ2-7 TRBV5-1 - TGCGCCAGCAGGACTGGACTAGCGGGGGCCTACGAGCAGTACTTC CASRTGLAGAYEQYF
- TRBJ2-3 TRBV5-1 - TGCGCCAGCAGCTTTCCGCGGGGAGGAGCAGATACGCAGTATTTT CASSFPRGGADTQYF
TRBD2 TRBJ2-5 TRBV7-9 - TGTGCCAGCAGCTCACCGTCTAGCGGACAAGAGACCCAGTACTTC CASSSPSSGQETQYF
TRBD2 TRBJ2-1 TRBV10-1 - TGCGCCAGCAGTGAACGGACTAGCGAAAACAATGAGCAGTTCTTC CASSERTSENNEQFF
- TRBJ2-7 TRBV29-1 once TGCAGCGTTGAAGGGGGCGACAGCCACTCCTACGAGCAGTACTTC CSVEGGDSHSYEQYF
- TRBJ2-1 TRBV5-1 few TGCGCCAGCAGCTTCCGGCTAGACAATGAGCAGTTCTTC CASSFRLDNEQFF
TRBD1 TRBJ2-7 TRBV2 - TGTGCCATTATCCCCGGGACAGAGCTCTCCTACGAGCAGTACTTC CAIIPGTELSYEQYF
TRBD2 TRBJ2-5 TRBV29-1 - TGCAGCGTCGGCACTAGCGGGAGATTCCAAGAGACCCAGTACTTC CSVGTSGRFQETQYF
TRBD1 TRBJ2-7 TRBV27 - TGTGCCAGCAGTCCCCGAGGACAGGGGGCGTATACGCCGTACGAGCAGTACTTC CASSPRGQGAYTPYEQYF
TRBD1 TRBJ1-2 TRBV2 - TGTGCCAGCAGCGGACCGGGACAGGGGACGTGGGGCTACACCTTC CASSGPGQGTWGYTF
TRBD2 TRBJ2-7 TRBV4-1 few TGCGCCAGCAGCCATCAACCGACTAGCGGGAGTTCGTACGAGCAGTACTTC CASSHQPTSGSSYEQYF
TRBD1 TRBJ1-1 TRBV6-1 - TGTGCCAGCAGTGCACAGGGTACAGGGGCTGAAGCTTTCTTT CASSAQGTGAEAFF
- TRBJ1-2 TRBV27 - TGTGCCAGCTCGACCGCGTCTGGGGGCTACACCTTC CASSTASGGYTF
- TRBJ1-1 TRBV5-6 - TGTGCCAGCAGCTTTCCCTATAGCACTGAAGCTTTCTTT CASSFPYSTEAFF
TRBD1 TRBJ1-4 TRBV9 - TGTGCCAGCAGCGTTGGACAGGGCCTTAATGAAAAACTGTTTTTT CASSVGQGLNEKLFF
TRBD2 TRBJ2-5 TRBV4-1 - TGCGCCAGCAGCCAAGGGACTAGCGGGTCAGAGACCCAGTACTTC CASSQGTSGSETQYF
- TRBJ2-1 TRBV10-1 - TGCGCCAGCAGTGACGATTCACCAGGCGATGAGCAGTTCTTC CASSDDSPGDEQFF
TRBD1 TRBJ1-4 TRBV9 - TGTGCCAGCAGCGTAGATTGGGACAGGGGCAATGAAAAACTGTTTTTT CASSVDWDRGNEKLFF
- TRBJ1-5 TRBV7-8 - TGTGCCAGCAGCGCGCTTGGGCCCCAGCATTTT CASSALGPQHF
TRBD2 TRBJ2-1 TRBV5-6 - TGTGCCAGCAGCCCTAGCGGGGGACACAATGAGCAGTTCTTC CASSPSGGHNEQFF
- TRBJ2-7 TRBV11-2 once TGTGCCAGCAGCTTATTGGCCAGGGCTGAACACGAGCAGTACTTC CASSLLARAEHEQYF
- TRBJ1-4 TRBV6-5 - TGTGCCAGCAGTTCGGAGAGACAGCCTAATGAAAAACTGTTTTTT CASSSERQPNEKLFF
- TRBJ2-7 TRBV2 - TGTGCCAGCAGTGAAGCGCCTCTTCCCTACGAGCAGTACTTC CASSEAPLPYEQYF
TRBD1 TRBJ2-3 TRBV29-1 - TGCAGCGTTCCGCCGGCGACAGGGGGAGATACGCAGTATTTT CSVPPATGGDTQYF